The sequence of this TCR beta chain was determined in a study of radiation and T cells in renal cell carcinoma. V shed 3 bases and J 3 bases; nucleotides not matched to a gene: 14. The CDR3 consists of 18 residues. Germline-derived CDR1 and CDR2 are LNHNV and YYDKDF (reference sequence). Here immunoSEQ multiplex PCR was the method, and the copy in TCRdb shows in-frame clones only, minus some. The table records about 130,000 clones, about 81% of them present only once. Time point given: blood 2 weeks post-SBRT. Regarding treatment: 15 Gy SBRT to primary tumor, nephrectomy 4 weeks later. V is TRBV15 and J is TRBJ2-7; 10 bases map to TRBD1. This sequence originates from a woman in her sixties or seventies with renal cell carcinoma. The input for sequencing was blood, taken from a patient whose treatment included radiotherapy and nephrectomy. The DNA of the CDR3 is TGTGCCACCAGCAGGGCCACCTCAAGGGACAGGGGTCACTACGAGCAGTACTTC. This translates into CATSRATSRDRGHYEQYF.